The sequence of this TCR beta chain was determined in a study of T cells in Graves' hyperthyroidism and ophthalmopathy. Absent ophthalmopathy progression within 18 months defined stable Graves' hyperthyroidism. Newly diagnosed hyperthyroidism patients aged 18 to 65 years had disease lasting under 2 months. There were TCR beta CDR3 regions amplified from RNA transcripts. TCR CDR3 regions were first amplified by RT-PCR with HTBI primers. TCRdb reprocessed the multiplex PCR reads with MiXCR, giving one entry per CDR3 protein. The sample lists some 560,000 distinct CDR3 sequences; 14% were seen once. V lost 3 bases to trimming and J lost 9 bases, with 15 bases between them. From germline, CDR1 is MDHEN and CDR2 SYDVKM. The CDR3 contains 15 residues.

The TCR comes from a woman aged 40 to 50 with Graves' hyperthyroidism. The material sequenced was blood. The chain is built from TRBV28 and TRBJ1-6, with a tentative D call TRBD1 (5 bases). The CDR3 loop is CASSFGTEVGSPLHF. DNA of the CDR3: TGTGCCAGCAGTTTTGGGACCGAGGTGGGTTCACCCCTCCACTTT.